The sequence of this TCR beta chain was determined in a study of T-cell memory formation after mild COVID-19. Study-wide background: The TCR clusters were mostly specific to one donor.

MiXCR, run by TCRdb on the 5' RACE reads, gives a single entry per CDR3 protein. The sample consists of a few hundred thousand distinct CDR3 sequences, 25% to 30% of them appearing once. This CDR3 is 13 amino acids long. The V and J ends lost 3 bases and 11 bases respectively, with 16 bases between them. The germline V gene encodes CDR1 LNHDA and CDR2 SQIVND (reference sequence). Study-level results: Prior to infection, memory already included some responding clones, suggesting cross-reactive memory joined. Clones from the second wave (peaking day 37) had unconfirmed SARS-CoV-2 specificity.

About this clonotype: Its antigen is as yet unknown.

The sequenced material came from PBMCs or a T cell subset sorted from them (not recorded which). This rearrangement joins TRBV19 to TRBJ1-1; D perhaps matches TRBD1 (5 bases). This TCR derives from an adult woman who had mild COVID-19 (a few samples of this study predate the infection). Cell type and time point are not known. The CDR3 region is CASSMRDLKGAFF. The CDR3 DNA reads as TGTGCCAGTAGTATGCGGGACCTCAAGGGGGCTTTCTTT. The full variable domain, its missing parts supplied by reference TRBV19 and TRBJ1-1, is DGGITQSPKYLFRKEGQNVTLSCEQNLNHDAMYWYRQDPGQGLRLIYYSQIVNDFQKGDIAEGYSVSREKKESFPLTVTSAQKNPTAFYLCASSMRDLKGAFFGQGTRLTVV.